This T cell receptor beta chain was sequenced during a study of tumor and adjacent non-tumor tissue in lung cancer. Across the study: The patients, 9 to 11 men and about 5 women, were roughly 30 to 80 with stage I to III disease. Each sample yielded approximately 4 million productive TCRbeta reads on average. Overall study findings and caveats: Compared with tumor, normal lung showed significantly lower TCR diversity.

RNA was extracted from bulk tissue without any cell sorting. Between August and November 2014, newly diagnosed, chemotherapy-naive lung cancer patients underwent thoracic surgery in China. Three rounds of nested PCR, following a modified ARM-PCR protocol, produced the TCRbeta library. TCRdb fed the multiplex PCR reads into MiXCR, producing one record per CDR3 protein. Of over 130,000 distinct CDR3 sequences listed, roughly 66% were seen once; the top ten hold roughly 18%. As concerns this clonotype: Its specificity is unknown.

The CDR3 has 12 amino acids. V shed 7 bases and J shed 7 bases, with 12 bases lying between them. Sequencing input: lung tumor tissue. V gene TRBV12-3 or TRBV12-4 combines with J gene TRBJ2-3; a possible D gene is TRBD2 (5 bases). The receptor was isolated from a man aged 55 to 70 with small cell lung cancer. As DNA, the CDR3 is TGTGCCAGCAATTTCCTAGCATATACGCAGTATTTT. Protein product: CASNFLAYTQYF.